The rows below give T cell receptor beta chains drawn from one sample of a study of identical twins. Each CDR3 protein is one row after TCRdb ran MiXCR on the 5' RACE reads. Of fewer than 500,000 distinct CDR3 sequences in the sample, more than 20% were seen once. In addition, the sample was reused for a study of T cells expressing NK-cell markers.

Source material: CD4+ T cells sorted from blood. These receptors all come from a woman between 18 and 29 years old in good health. The CDR3 runs from the conserved cysteine through the conserved F or W. The order of the fields is CDR3 protein, CDR3 DNA, J gene, clone size, V gene, D gene. The D gene is left open where the match is weak. The size entry is marked missing in some rows and otherwise reads once, few, many or a size class.

CDR3 protein: CASRQTGNSNQPQHF; CDR3 DNA: TGTGCCAGCAGGCAGACAGGGAATAGCAATCAGCCCCAGCATTTT; J gene: TRBJ1-5; clone size: -; V gene: TRBV12-3/TRBV12-4; D gene: TRBD1
CDR3 protein: CASSPRGTGAWEQYF; CDR3 DNA: TGTGCCAGCAGTCCCCGCGGGACGGGGGCATGGGAGCAGTACTTC; J gene: TRBJ2-7; clone size: few; V gene: TRBV12-3/TRBV12-4; D gene: -
CDR3 protein: CASSPQGGGEAFF; CDR3 DNA: TGTGCCAGCAGTCCGCAGGGTGGTGGTGAAGCTTTCTTT; J gene: TRBJ1-1; clone size: few; V gene: TRBV12-3/TRBV12-4; D gene: -
CDR3 protein: CASSLAGTSGSRRAYNEQFF; CDR3 DNA: TGCGCCAGCAGCTTGGCCGGGACTAGCGGGAGTCGGAGGGCCTACAATGAGCAGTTCTTC; J gene: TRBJ2-1; clone size: few; V gene: TRBV5-1; D gene: TRBD2
CDR3 protein: CASSFDTVNTEAFF; CDR3 DNA: TGTGCCAGCAGTTTCGATACGGTGAACACTGAAGCTTTCTTT; J gene: TRBJ1-1; clone size: -; V gene: TRBV12-3/TRBV12-4; D gene: -
CDR3 protein: CASSQGAGNNEQFF; CDR3 DNA: TGTGCCAGCAGCCAAGGTGCAGGGAACAATGAGCAGTTCTTC; J gene: TRBJ2-1; clone size: -; V gene: TRBV3-1; D gene: -
CDR3 protein: CASSLLSSGGETQYF; CDR3 DNA: TGTGCCAGCAGCTTATTAAGCTCTGGCGGTGAGACCCAGTACTTC; J gene: TRBJ2-5; clone size: -; V gene: TRBV7-2; D gene: -
CDR3 protein: CASSLFPHRGAGELFF; CDR3 DNA: TGTGCCAGCAGCTTGTTCCCCCACAGGGGAGCCGGGGAGCTGTTTTTT; J gene: TRBJ2-2; clone size: -; V gene: TRBV5-6; D gene: TRBD1
CDR3 protein: CASSFGTAGYEQYF; CDR3 DNA: TGTGCCAGCAGCTTCGGGACAGCTGGTTACGAGCAGTACTTC; J gene: TRBJ2-7; clone size: few; V gene: TRBV6-1; D gene: TRBD1
CDR3 protein: CASSWTSGVRGNEQFF; CDR3 DNA: TGTGCCAGCAGTTGGACTAGCGGAGTCAGGGGAAATGAGCAGTTCTTC; J gene: TRBJ2-1; clone size: -; V gene: TRBV7-2; D gene: TRBD2
CDR3 protein: CATSEGTAVGNTQYF; CDR3 DNA: TGTGCCACCAGCGAGGGGACAGCCGTCGGTAATACGCAGTATTTT; J gene: TRBJ2-3; clone size: few; V gene: TRBV24-1; D gene: TRBD1
CDR3 protein: CSVARLGGLNTEAFF; CDR3 DNA: TGCAGCGTTGCCCGCCTTGGTGGTTTGAACACTGAAGCGTTCTTT; J gene: TRBJ1-1; clone size: -; V gene: TRBV29-1; D gene: -
CDR3 protein: CSVEGTEGQPQHF; CDR3 DNA: TGCAGCGTTGAAGGCACAGAGGGACAGCCCCAGCATTTT; J gene: TRBJ1-5; clone size: few; V gene: TRBV29-1; D gene: -
CDR3 protein: CSAMARGTDTQYF; CDR3 DNA: TGCAGTGCTATGGCTAGGGGTACAGATACGCAGTATTTT; J gene: TRBJ2-3; clone size: few; V gene: TRBV20-1; D gene: -
CDR3 protein: CASTMGGVSGNTIYF; CDR3 DNA: TGTGCCAGCACTATGGGGGGGGTCTCTGGAAACACCATATATTTT; J gene: TRBJ1-3; clone size: -; V gene: TRBV12-3/TRBV12-4; D gene: -
CDR3 protein: CASRGGNYGYTF; CDR3 DNA: TGTGCCAGCAGAGGGGGCAACTATGGCTACACCTTC; J gene: TRBJ1-2; clone size: many; V gene: TRBV12-3/TRBV12-4; D gene: TRBD1
CDR3 protein: CASYPGNTGELFF; CDR3 DNA: TGCGCCAGCTACCCAGGGAACACCGGGGAGCTGTTTTTT; J gene: TRBJ2-2; clone size: -; V gene: TRBV5-1; D gene: -
CDR3 protein: CAISAPPLTSSYEQYF; CDR3 DNA: TGTGCCATCAGTGCACCCCCACTCACCAGCTCCTACGAGCAGTACTTC; J gene: TRBJ2-7; clone size: -; V gene: TRBV10-3; D gene: -
CDR3 protein: CASSQNGPELFF; CDR3 DNA: TGTGCCAGCAGTCAAAACGGACCGGAGCTGTTTTTT; J gene: TRBJ2-2; clone size: many; V gene: TRBV2; D gene: -
CDR3 protein: CAISEEVGGRGGYTF; CDR3 DNA: TGTGCCATCAGTGAGGAGGTAGGAGGAAGAGGTGGCTACACCTTC; J gene: TRBJ1-2; clone size: few; V gene: TRBV10-3; D gene: -
CDR3 protein: CATSRLSVYEQYF; CDR3 DNA: TGTGCCACTAGTCGGCTCTCCGTCTACGAGCAGTACTTC; J gene: TRBJ2-7; clone size: -; V gene: TRBV5-6; D gene: -
CDR3 protein: CASRPLSNQPQHF; CDR3 DNA: TGTGCCAGCAGGCCTCTCAGCAATCAGCCCCAGCATTTT; J gene: TRBJ1-5; clone size: few; V gene: TRBV6-1; D gene: -
CDR3 protein: CASSQQGVNTEAFF; CDR3 DNA: TGTGCCAGCAGCCAACAGGGGGTGAACACTGAAGCTTTCTTT; J gene: TRBJ1-1; clone size: few; V gene: TRBV3-1; D gene: TRBD1
CDR3 protein: CSGTEDRAYEQYF; CDR3 DNA: TGCAGTGGTACGGAGGACAGGGCCTACGAGCAGTACTTC; J gene: TRBJ2-7; clone size: few; V gene: TRBV20-1; D gene: TRBD1
CDR3 protein: CSVVPARGRAVDTQYF; CDR3 DNA: TGCAGCGTAGTCCCGGCGAGGGGGAGGGCGGTAGATACGCAGTATTTC; J gene: TRBJ2-3; clone size: -; V gene: TRBV29-1; D gene: -
CDR3 protein: CASSGRTSGYEQYF; CDR3 DNA: TGTGCCAGCAGTGGGAGGACTAGCGGATACGAGCAGTACTTC; J gene: TRBJ2-7; clone size: few; V gene: TRBV12-3/TRBV12-4; D gene: TRBD2
CDR3 protein: CASGPGYSNQPQHF; CDR3 DNA: TGTGCCAGCGGTCCAGGGTATAGCAATCAGCCCCAGCATTTT; J gene: TRBJ1-5; clone size: few; V gene: TRBV27; D gene: -
CDR3 protein: CASRPGQGSGYTF; CDR3 DNA: TGTGCCAGCAGACCGGGACAGGGGAGCGGCTACACCTTC; J gene: TRBJ1-2; clone size: few; V gene: TRBV12-3/TRBV12-4; D gene: TRBD1
CDR3 protein: CASSQASSRSDTQYF; CDR3 DNA: TGTGCCAGCAGCCAGGCTAGCAGCAGGTCAGATACGCAGTATTTT; J gene: TRBJ2-3; clone size: few; V gene: TRBV12-3/TRBV12-4; D gene: -
CDR3 protein: CASNTGTPGTQYF; CDR3 DNA: TGCGCCAGCAATACCGGGACCCCGGGGACCCAGTACTTC; J gene: TRBJ2-5; clone size: -; V gene: TRBV5-1; D gene: -
CDR3 protein: CSVLGTSTDTQYF; CDR3 DNA: TGCAGCGTTCTGGGGACTAGCACAGATACGCAGTATTTT; J gene: TRBJ2-3; clone size: few; V gene: TRBV29-1; D gene: -
CDR3 protein: CASSDRRSTDTQYF; CDR3 DNA: TGCGCCAGCAGCGACAGGCGTAGCACAGATACGCAGTATTTT; J gene: TRBJ2-3; clone size: -; V gene: TRBV10-2; D gene: -
CDR3 protein: CASSQPSYTDTQYF; CDR3 DNA: TGTGCCAGCAGCCAGCCATCCTACACAGATACGCAGTATTTT; J gene: TRBJ2-3; clone size: -; V gene: TRBV3-1; D gene: -
CDR3 protein: CASSLGRSGGPGAEQFF; CDR3 DNA: TGTGCCAGCAGCTTGGGGAGATCGGGGGGGCCGGGTGCTGAGCAGTTCTTC; J gene: TRBJ2-1; clone size: -; V gene: TRBV7-2; D gene: TRBD2
CDR3 protein: CSVPTVISSYNEQFF; CDR3 DNA: TGCAGCGTCCCGACAGTTATAAGCTCCTACAATGAGCAGTTCTTC; J gene: TRBJ2-1; clone size: few; V gene: TRBV29-1; D gene: -
CDR3 protein: CASSVDGYNEQFF; CDR3 DNA: TGTGCCAGCAGCGTAGACGGTTACAATGAGCAGTTCTTC; J gene: TRBJ2-1; clone size: many; V gene: TRBV7-9; D gene: -
CDR3 protein: CASRRDGNEKLFF; CDR3 DNA: TGTGCCAGCAGGAGGGACGGGAATGAAAAACTGTTTTTT; J gene: TRBJ1-4; clone size: few; V gene: TRBV25-1; D gene: -
CDR3 protein: CASSYLAWGETDTQYF; CDR3 DNA: TGTGCCAGCAGTTACCTAGCATGGGGGGAGACAGATACGCAGTATTTT; J gene: TRBJ2-3; clone size: few; V gene: TRBV12-3/TRBV12-4; D gene: -
CDR3 protein: CSAAQGGYSYEQYF; CDR3 DNA: TGCAGTGCAGCCCAAGGGGGTTACTCCTACGAGCAGTACTTC; J gene: TRBJ2-7; clone size: -; V gene: TRBV20-1; D gene: -
CDR3 protein: CASSYQRDPVNNEQFF; CDR3 DNA: TGTGCCAGCAGTTATCAGAGGGACCCCGTAAACAATGAGCAGTTCTTC; J gene: TRBJ2-1; clone size: -; V gene: TRBV6-2/TRBV6-3; D gene: -
CDR3 protein: CASSLKVGDTQYF; CDR3 DNA: TGTGCCAGCAGCCTAAAGGTGGGAGATACGCAGTATTTT; J gene: TRBJ2-3; clone size: -; V gene: TRBV7-2; D gene: -
CDR3 protein: CASSLGLSRGSVLF; CDR3 DNA: TGCGCCAGCAGCTTGGGCCTCTCCCGCGGGAGCGTCCTCTTC; J gene: TRBJ2-7; clone size: -; V gene: TRBV5-1; D gene: TRBD2
CDR3 protein: CASSYPRTSGAYEQYF; CDR3 DNA: TGTGCCAGCAGTTACCCTCGGACTAGCGGAGCCTACGAGCAGTACTTC; J gene: TRBJ2-7; clone size: few; V gene: TRBV6-5; D gene: TRBD2
CDR3 protein: CSAATGSSYNEQFF; CDR3 DNA: TGCAGTGCCGCTACCGGCAGCTCCTACAATGAGCAGTTCTTC; J gene: TRBJ2-1; clone size: -; V gene: TRBV20-1; D gene: -
CDR3 protein: CASGPLAAGGYEQFF; CDR3 DNA: TGTGCCAGCGGACCATTAGCGGCCGGGGGTTATGAGCAGTTCTTC; J gene: TRBJ2-1; clone size: few; V gene: TRBV11-2; D gene: -
CDR3 protein: CASSSRAEAFF; CDR3 DNA: TGTGCCAGCAGCTCTAGGGCTGAAGCTTTCTTT; J gene: TRBJ1-1; clone size: few; V gene: TRBV12-3/TRBV12-4; D gene: -
CDR3 protein: CASSLGLASSYNEQFF; CDR3 DNA: TGCGCCAGCAGCTTGGGACTAGCGTCGTCCTACAATGAGCAGTTCTTC; J gene: TRBJ2-1; clone size: many; V gene: TRBV5-1; D gene: TRBD2
CDR3 protein: CASSFTSGLLNEQFF; CDR3 DNA: TGTGCCAGCAGCTTTACTAGCGGACTTCTCAATGAGCAGTTCTTC; J gene: TRBJ2-1; clone size: -; V gene: TRBV11-2; D gene: TRBD2
CDR3 protein: CASKKRVADTQYF; CDR3 DNA: TGTGCCAGCAAAAAGCGGGTGGCAGATACGCAGTATTTT; J gene: TRBJ2-3; clone size: -; V gene: TRBV6-1; D gene: -
CDR3 protein: CSVEALGFKNNEQFF; CDR3 DNA: TGCAGCGTTGAAGCCCTCGGGTTTAAAAACAATGAGCAGTTCTTC; J gene: TRBJ2-1; clone size: many; V gene: TRBV29-1; D gene: -
CDR3 protein: CASRSTRDTQYF; CDR3 DNA: TGTGCCAGCAGATCCACAAGAGATACGCAGTATTTT; J gene: TRBJ2-3; clone size: few; V gene: TRBV6-5; D gene: -
CDR3 protein: CASSPTPGEETQYF; CDR3 DNA: TGTGCCAGCTCACCTACCCCAGGGGAAGAGACCCAGTACTTC; J gene: TRBJ2-5; clone size: -; V gene: TRBV18; D gene: -
CDR3 protein: CASSRAGLAGEANEQFF; CDR3 DNA: TGTGCCAGCAGTCGAGCCGGACTAGCGGGAGAGGCAAATGAGCAGTTCTTC; J gene: TRBJ2-1; clone size: -; V gene: TRBV6-1; D gene: TRBD2
CDR3 protein: CATSRDKGFNQPQHF; CDR3 DNA: TGTGCCACCAGCAGAGACAAGGGTTTCAATCAGCCCCAGCATTTT; J gene: TRBJ1-5; clone size: -; V gene: TRBV15; D gene: -